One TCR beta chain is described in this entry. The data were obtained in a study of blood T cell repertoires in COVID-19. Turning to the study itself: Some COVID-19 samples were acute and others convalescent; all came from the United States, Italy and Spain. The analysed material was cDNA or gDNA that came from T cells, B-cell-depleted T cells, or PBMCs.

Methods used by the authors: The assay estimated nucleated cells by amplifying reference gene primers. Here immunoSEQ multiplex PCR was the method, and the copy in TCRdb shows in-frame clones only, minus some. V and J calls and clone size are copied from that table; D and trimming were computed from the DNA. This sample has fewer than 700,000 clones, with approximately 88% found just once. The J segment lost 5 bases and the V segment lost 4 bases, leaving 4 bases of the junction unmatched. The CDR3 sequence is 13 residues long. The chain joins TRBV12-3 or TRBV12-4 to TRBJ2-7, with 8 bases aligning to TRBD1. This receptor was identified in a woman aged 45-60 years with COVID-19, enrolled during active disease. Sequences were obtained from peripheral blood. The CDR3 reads CASSWSGGDEQYF. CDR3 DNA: TGTGCCAGCAGTTGGTCAGGGGGCGACGAGCAGTACTTC.